A single sample is the source of the 2 T cell receptor beta chains below, sequenced in a study of blood T cells in healthy people across ages. PCR was performed a second time for about 6 to 12 cycles using a sample-barcoded 5' primer and a J-beta primer mix. MiXCR was run by TCRdb on the 5' RACE reads, yielding one entry per CDR3 protein. The data show 1.5 million to 1.9 million distinct CDR3 sequences, around 40% seen once. The sequenced material came from blood. Every receptor here comes from a woman between 18 and 29 years old in good health.

The chain links TRBV27 to TRBJ2-1, with 8 bases identical to TRBD1. The length of the CDR3 is 19 residues. Losses at the gene ends were 5 bases for V and 4 bases for J; bases not matched to a gene: 19. Germline V gene data show CDR1 as MNHEY and CDR2 as SMNVEV (reference sequence). The CDR3 region has the DNA TGTGCCAGCAGTAGCGCCGGGGGACAGGTCGGGAACATGTACAATGAGCAGTTCTTC. It encodes CASSSAGGQVGNMYNEQFF.

This clonotype turned up a few times. The gene calls are TRBV13 and TRBJ1-1; tentative D call: TRBD1 (5 bases). Germline V lookup: CDR1 PRHDT, CDR2 FYEKMQ (reference sequence). V was clipped by 6 bases and J by 6 bases, with 17 bases between them. The CDR3 extends over 14 amino acids. The DNA for the CDR3 is TGTGCCAGCAGTTTATCACCCAGGGCGCCTGAAGCTTTCTTT. Translated, it gives CASSLSPRAPEAFF.